The entry below gives a single T cell receptor (beta chain) sequence along with its context. What it binds is not known. The sample is drawn from a study of shared clonotypes between healthy human individuals. The study's findings and limits: Tissue TCR repertoires likely differ from these blood-only repertoires.

CDR1 GTSNPN and CDR2 SVGIG come from the germline V gene (reference sequence). V shed 2 bases and J shed 6 bases, with 14 bases lying between them. The CDR3 is 14 residues long. Some clones are missing from TCRdb's copy, which holds only in-frame ones; the method was immunoSEQ multiplex PCR. This sample has over 400,000 clones, with almost 80% found just once. The sample taken for sequencing was PBMCs. This TCR came from a woman between 40 and 50 years old in good health. Some clones in this sample may be carry-over from other donors' samples. This rearrangement joins TRBV30 to TRBJ2-1; weak D call: TRBD1 (5 bases). CDR3 DNA sequence: TGTGCCTGGAGTCCTCGACAGCTTGGCAATGAGCAGTTCTTC. The encoded protein is CAWSPRQLGNEQFF.